The 25 T cell receptor beta chains presented below share a single source sample, sequenced in a study of beta chain features in type 1 diabetes. Broader study findings: Shorter TCRB CDR3s, moderately but significantly so, marked every one of the four CD4+ subsets in Type 1 diabetes patients.

Reverse transcription of all isolated RNA meant that expressed TCRB transcripts were sequenced. Clones were read by immunoSEQ multiplex PCR, and TCRdb kept only the in-frame ones, dropping some. This table has around 260,000 clones, 24% appearing once. Their specific antigens are unknown. Sequencing used naive CD4+ T cells from blood. Every receptor here comes from a woman in her thirties with type 1 diabetes.

This chain connects TRBV7-9 to TRBJ2-3; a possible D gene is TRBD2 (5 bases). The CDR3 contains 15 residues. Per germline, CDR1 SEHNR and CDR2 FQNEAQ (reference sequence). V lost 3 bases, J lost 0 bases, and 10 bases lay in between. The CDR3 sequence: CASSLRERSTDTQYF. The CDR3 DNA sequence: TGTGCCAGCAGCTTGAGGGAGAGGAGCACAGATACGCAGTATTTT.

The chain employs TRBV7-2 and TRBJ1-2, with 7 bases fitting TRBD1. The V gene end was trimmed by 5 bases and the J gene end by 8 bases; junction bases not matched to a gene: 14. The germline gives CDR1 SGHTA, CDR2 FQGNSA. CDR3 size: 15 residues. The CDR3 region has the DNA TGTGCCAGCAGCGCTAGTGGGACAGCCGCGGGGGGCTACACCTTC. The encoded protein is CASSASGTAAGGYTF.

This clone was picked up a small number of times. This sequence joins TRBV18 and TRBJ1-5, with 7 bases fitting TRBD1. After removal of 2 bases from V and 7 bases from J, the junction contained 5 bases not matched to a gene. The CDR3 spans 14 residues. In germline, CDR1 is KGHSH, CDR2 LQKENI. For the CDR3, the DNA is TGTGCCAGCTCACCAAGGGGGCAAGAACAGCCCCAGCATTTT. This gives the protein CASSPRGQEQPQHF.

This clone appeared a few times. This chain links TRBV29-1 with TRBJ1-1; 9 bases are shared with TRBD1. Germline CDR1 reads SQVTM; CDR2 reads ANQGSEA. This CDR3 region has 12 residues. V dropped 7 bases and J dropped 4; count of bases not matched to a gene: 4. The DNA of the CDR3 is TGCAGCGGCACAGGGGGCTTCACTGAAGCTTTCTTT. Its translation is CSGTGGFTEAFF.

The rearrangement uses TRBV30 and TRBJ1-1; D is ambiguous. V lost 1 base to trimming and J lost 0 bases, with 9 bases between them. Germline loops: CDR1 GTSNPN, CDR2 SVGIG (reference sequence). CDR3 size: 14 residues. CDR3 region: CAWSDLPLNTEAFF. The CDR3 bases are TGTGCCTGGAGTGACCTACCGCTGAACACTGAAGCTTTCTTT.

The rearrangement uses TRBV30 and TRBJ2-1, with D possibly TRBD2 on 6 matching bases. The CDR3 runs 13 residues. Per the germline V gene, CDR1 is GTSNPN and CDR2 is SVGIG (reference sequence). Trimming stripped 0 bases from V and 9 bases from J, with 12 bases between. The CDR3 protein is CAWSVNGGGEQFF. The CDR3 DNA sequence: TGTGCCTGGAGTGTAAACGGGGGTGGTGAGCAGTTCTTC.

The chain combines TRBV6-5 with TRBJ1-5; D is uncertain. The CDR3 spans 14 residues. V gave up 5 bases and J gave up 3 bases, with 11 bases separating them. Germline V lookup: CDR1 MNHEY, CDR2 SVGAGI. The CDR3 loop is CASSGPGDNQPQHF. The CDR3 DNA follows: TGTGCCAGCAGTGGGCCGGGAGACAATCAGCCCCAGCATTTT.

This chain joins TRBV6-5 and TRBJ2-7, with 7 bases that match TRBD1. V shed 4 bases and J 3 bases; nucleotides not matched to a gene: 6. Germline values: CDR1 MNHEY, CDR2 SVGAGI. The CDR3 sequence is 14 residues long. The CDR3 nucleotides are TGTGCCAGCAGTTCCGCCGGGACAGTCTACGAGCAGTACTTC. Its translation is CASSSAGTVYEQYF.

The chain has TRBV30 and TRBJ2-3; the match to TRBD1 covers 10 bases. The V gene's germline CDR1 is GTSNPN and CDR2 SVGIG (reference sequence). Unmatched junction bases numbered 11, after V lost 5 bases and J lost 6 bases. The CDR3 consists of 15 residues. CDR3 in amino acids: CAWAITTGGWDTQYF. The DNA of the CDR3 is TGTGCCTGGGCTATTACGACAGGGGGCTGGGATACGCAGTATTTT.

This chain uses TRBV9 with TRBJ1-5, with D possibly being TRBD1 (6 bases). The V and J ends lost 3 bases and 4 bases respectively, with 8 bases between them. Germline V gene sequence: CDR1 SGDLS, CDR2 YYNGEE. The CDR3 consists of 13 residues. The CDR3 is CASSEGVNQPQHF. Here the CDR3 DNA reads TGTGCCAGCAGCGAGGGGGTTAATCAGCCCCAGCATTTT.

This chain links TRBV25-1 with TRBJ2-3; D perhaps matches TRBD2 (6 bases). Germline V gene lookup returns CDR1 MGHDK and CDR2 SYGVNS. V lost 3 bases and J 1 base, leaving 14 bases between the germline ends. The CDR3 loop spans 16 amino acids. The CDR3 DNA reads as TGTGCCAGCAGTGAGCCTAGCGCCTATGGCACAGATACGCAGTATTTT. It yields the protein CASSEPSAYGTDTQYF.

The genes are TRBV25-1 and TRBJ1-1, with D tentatively TRBD1 (5 bases). CDR1 MGHDK and CDR2 SYGVNS come from the germline V gene. Trimming pared 4 bases from V and 8 bases from J, leaving 8 bases between. The CDR3 sequence is 11 residues long. CDR3 in DNA: TGTGCCAGCAGTGCGAACAGGGAAGCTTTCTTT. Protein product: CASSANREAFF.

The table lists this clone with a count of one. For the CDR3, the DNA is TGTGCCAGCAGCCCCCGGGGGGACACTGAAGCTTTCTTT. It specifies CASSPRGDTEAFF. The chain joins TRBV28 to TRBJ1-1; D may be TRBD1 (5 bases). Per the germline V gene, CDR1 is MDHEN and CDR2 is SYDVKM. The CDR3 length is 13 residues. V lost 6 bases and J lost 3, with 11 bases in between.

The J gene is TRBJ2-7, the V gene TRBV27, with 7 bases matching TRBD2. CDR1 and CDR2 (germline): MNHEY, SMNVEV (reference sequence). This CDR3 region has 13 residues. The junction had 9 bases not matched to a gene; V was cut back by 6 bases and J by 7 bases. CDR3 loop: CASSSGLVREQYF. The DNA of the CDR3 is TGTGCCAGCAGCTCCGGACTAGTGCGGGAGCAGTACTTC.

The genes are TRBV29-1 and TRBJ1-4; D not certain. The CDR3 runs 12 residues. V lost 4 bases, J lost 6 bases, and 9 bases lay in between. Germline V gene sequence: CDR1 SQVTM, CDR2 ANQGSEA. The CDR3 is CSVVAGDEKLFF. In DNA, the CDR3 is TGCAGCGTTGTTGCGGGTGATGAAAAACTGTTTTTT.

V gene TRBV7-3 combines with J gene TRBJ2-7, with 7 positions matching TRBD2. The length of the CDR3 is 14 residues. V was pared by 6 bases and J by 2 bases, with 7 bases of the junction left unmatched. CDR1 is SGHTA and CDR2 is FQGTGA in the germline V gene. The CDR3 here is CASRPTSAAYEQYF. The CDR3 DNA is TGTGCCAGCAGACCTACTAGCGCTGCCTACGAGCAGTACTTC.

The chain recombines TRBV9 with TRBJ2-5, with TRBD2 matching over 10 bases. Germline CDR1 SGDLS, CDR2 YYNGEE. Unmatched junction bases numbered 6, after V lost 3 bases and J lost 1 base. The CDR3 loop spans 16 amino acids. The CDR3 reads CASSGLAGLPQETQYF. CDR3 coding DNA: TGTGCCAGCAGCGGACTAGCGGGCTTGCCCCAAGAGACCCAGTACTTC.

V usage is TRBV4-1 and J usage is TRBJ2-7, with 7 nucleotides matching TRBD2. With 3 bases clipped from V and 3 bases from J, the junction kept 5 bases outside the gene matches. Germline CDR1 is MGHRA and CDR2 is YSYEKL. The CDR3 runs to 14 residues. The CDR3 loop reads CASSQAGVNYEQYF. CDR3 DNA sequence: TGCGCCAGCAGCCAGGCGGGAGTGAACTACGAGCAGTACTTC.

This clone has more than one count but fewer than ten. J is TRBJ1-4 and V is TRBV29-1; a weak D match, TRBD1 (5 bases). Per germline, CDR1 SQVTM and CDR2 ANQGSEA. The ends were cut back, 7 bases at V and 3 bases at J, with 9 bases in the middle. This CDR3 has 12 amino acids. The CDR3 region has the DNA TGCAGCGCTGGGGGGGCTAATGAAAAACTGTTTTTT. Amino acid sequence: CSAGGANEKLFF. The full variable domain, in which reference TRBV29-1 and TRBJ1-4 provide the parts outside the CDR3, is SAVISQKPSRDICQRGTSLTIQCQVDSQVTMMFWYRQQPGQSLTLIATANQGSEATYESGFVIDKFPISRPNLTFSTLTVSNMSPEDSSIYLCSAGGANEKLFFGSGTQLSVL.

This chain links TRBV19 with TRBJ1-4; D call uncertain. This CDR3 contains 14 residues. V lost 4 bases and J 8 bases, leaving 14 bases between the germline ends. CDR1 is LNHDA, CDR2 SQIVND, per germline (reference sequence). The CDR3 bases are TGTGCCAGTAGTAAGGCCAACAGCGGAGAAAAACTGTTTTTT. It yields the protein CASSKANSGEKLFF.

In its sample, this clone was seen a few times. The chain combines TRBV30 with TRBJ1-5; 7 nucleotides agree with TRBD1. Germline lookup yields CDR1 GTSNPN and CDR2 SVGIG (reference sequence). The CDR3 runs to 13 residues. Germline trimming cut 3 bases from V and 10 bases from J; bases unmatched to any gene: 9. This chain's CDR3 is CAWSHRDRGPQHF. The CDR3, as DNA: TGTGCCTGGAGCCACCGGGACAGAGGACCCCAGCATTTT.

This clone was detected only a few times. The chain has TRBV7-9 and TRBJ1-2, with D possibly being TRBD1 (5 bases). The length of the CDR3 is 12 residues. The germline V gene encodes CDR1 SEHNR and CDR2 FQNEAQ (reference sequence). V lost 4 bases to trimming and J lost 9 bases, with 12 bases between them. In DNA, the CDR3 is TGTGCCAGCAGCTCACCCCCGGACAGCTACACCTTC. This encodes CASSSPPDSYTF.

This clone was counted only a few times. The J gene is TRBJ1-1, the V gene TRBV25-1, with D maybe TRBD1 (5 bases). Germline V gene sequence: CDR1 MGHDK, CDR2 SYGVNS. Trimming took 2 bases from V and 0 from J, leaving 16 bases between them. The CDR3 contains 17 residues. The CDR3 sequence is CASSEGTGESMNTEAFF. As DNA, the CDR3 is TGTGCCAGCAGTGAAGGCACAGGAGAGTCAATGAACACTGAAGCTTTCTTT.

The CDR3 is CASSPGGSANNEQFF. In DNA, the CDR3 is TGTGCCAGCAGCCCTGGCGGGAGTGCAAACAATGAGCAGTTCTTC. The chain employs TRBV28 and TRBJ2-1; 7 bases are a match to TRBD2. This CDR3 is 15 amino acids long. V shed 6 bases and J 5 bases; nucleotides not matched to a gene: 10. The germline V gene encodes CDR1 MDHEN and CDR2 SYDVKM.

The rearrangement joins TRBV28 to TRBJ2-7, with 7 bases aligning to TRBD1. The V gene's germline CDR1 is MDHEN and CDR2 SYDVKM. The CDR3 is 13 residues long. V was clipped by 8 bases and J by 1 base; unmatched bases: 5. CDR3 bases: TGTGCCAGCGGACCGGGACAGTCCTACGAGCAGTACTTC. Amino acid sequence: CASGPGQSYEQYF.